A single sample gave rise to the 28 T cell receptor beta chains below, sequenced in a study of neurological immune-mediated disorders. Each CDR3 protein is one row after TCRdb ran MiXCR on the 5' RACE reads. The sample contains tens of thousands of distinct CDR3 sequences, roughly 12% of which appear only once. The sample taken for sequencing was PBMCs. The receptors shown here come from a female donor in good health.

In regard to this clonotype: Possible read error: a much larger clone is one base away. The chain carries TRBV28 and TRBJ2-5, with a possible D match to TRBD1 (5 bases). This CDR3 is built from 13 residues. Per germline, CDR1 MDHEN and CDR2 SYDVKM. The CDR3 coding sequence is TGTGCCAGCAGTCCTCAGGGTGAGGAGACCCACTACTTC. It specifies CASSPQGEETHYF.

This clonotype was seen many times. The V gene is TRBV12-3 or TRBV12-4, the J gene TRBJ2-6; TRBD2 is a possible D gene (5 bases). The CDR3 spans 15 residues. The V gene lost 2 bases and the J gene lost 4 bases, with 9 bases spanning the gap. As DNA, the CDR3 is TGTGCCAGCAGTTTAACCCGCGGGGGGGCCAACGTCCTGACTTTC. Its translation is CASSLTRGGANVLTF.

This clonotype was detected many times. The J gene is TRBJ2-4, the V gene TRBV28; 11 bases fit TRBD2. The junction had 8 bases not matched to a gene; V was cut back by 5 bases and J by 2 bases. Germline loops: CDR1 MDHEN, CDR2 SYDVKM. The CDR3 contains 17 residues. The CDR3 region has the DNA TGTGCCAGCAGTGCCCCCGGGACTAGCGGCTCCAAAAACATTCAGTACTTC. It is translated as CASSAPGTSGSKNIQYF.

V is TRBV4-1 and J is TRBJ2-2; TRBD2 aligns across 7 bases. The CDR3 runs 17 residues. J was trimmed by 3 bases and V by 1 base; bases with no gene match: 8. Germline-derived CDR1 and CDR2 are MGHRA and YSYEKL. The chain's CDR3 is CASSQASVAGDTGELFF. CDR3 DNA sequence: TGCGCCAGCAGCCAAGCGTCGGTAGCGGGTGACACCGGGGAGCTGTTTTTT.

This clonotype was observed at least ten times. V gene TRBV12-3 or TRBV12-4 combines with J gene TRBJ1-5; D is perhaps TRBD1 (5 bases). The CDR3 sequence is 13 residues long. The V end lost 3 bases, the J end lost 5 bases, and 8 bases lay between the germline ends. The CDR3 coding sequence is TGTGCCAGCAGTTTGGGGGGGGATCAGCCCCAGCATTTT. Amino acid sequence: CASSLGGDQPQHF.

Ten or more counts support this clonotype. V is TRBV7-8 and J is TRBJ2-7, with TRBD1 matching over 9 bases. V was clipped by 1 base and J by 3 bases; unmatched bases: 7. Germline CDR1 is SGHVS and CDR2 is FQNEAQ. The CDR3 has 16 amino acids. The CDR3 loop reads CASSLVPGQGYYEQYF. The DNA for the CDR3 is TGTGCCAGCAGCTTAGTTCCGGGACAGGGCTACTACGAGCAGTACTTC.

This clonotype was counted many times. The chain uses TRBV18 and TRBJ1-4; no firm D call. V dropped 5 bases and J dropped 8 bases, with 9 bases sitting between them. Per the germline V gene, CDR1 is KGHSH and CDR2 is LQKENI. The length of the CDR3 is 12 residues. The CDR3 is CASSTRQEKLFF. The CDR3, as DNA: TGTGCCAGCTCAACAAGACAAGAAAAACTGTTTTTT. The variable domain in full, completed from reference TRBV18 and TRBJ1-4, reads NAGVMQNPRHLVRRRGQEARLRCSPMKGHSHVYWYRQLPEEGLKFMVYLQKENIIDESGMPKERFSAEFPKEGPSILRIQQVVRGDSAAYFCASSTRQEKLFFGSGTQLSVL.

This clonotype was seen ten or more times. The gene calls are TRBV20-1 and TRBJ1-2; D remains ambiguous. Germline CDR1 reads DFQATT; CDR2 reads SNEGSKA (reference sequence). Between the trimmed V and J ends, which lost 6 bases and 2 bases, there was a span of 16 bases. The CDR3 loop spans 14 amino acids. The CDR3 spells CSAGRRGGNYGYTF. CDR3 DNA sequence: TGCAGTGCCGGCCGGCGGGGAGGGAACTATGGCTACACCTTC.

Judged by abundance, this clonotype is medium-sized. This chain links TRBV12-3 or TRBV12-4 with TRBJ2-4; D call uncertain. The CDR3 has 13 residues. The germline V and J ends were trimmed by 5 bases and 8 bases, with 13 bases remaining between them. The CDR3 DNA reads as TGTGCCAGCAGTCTCGACTTGTTGGACATTCAGTACTTC. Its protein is CASSLDLLDIQYF.

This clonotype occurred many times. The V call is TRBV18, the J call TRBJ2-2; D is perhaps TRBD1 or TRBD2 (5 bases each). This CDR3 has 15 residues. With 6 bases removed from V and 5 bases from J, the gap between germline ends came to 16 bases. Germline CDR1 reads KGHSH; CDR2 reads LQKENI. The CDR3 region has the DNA TGTGCCAGCTCGACCGGGACCAGAGGGACCGGGGAGCTGTTTTTT. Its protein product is CASSTGTRGTGELFF.

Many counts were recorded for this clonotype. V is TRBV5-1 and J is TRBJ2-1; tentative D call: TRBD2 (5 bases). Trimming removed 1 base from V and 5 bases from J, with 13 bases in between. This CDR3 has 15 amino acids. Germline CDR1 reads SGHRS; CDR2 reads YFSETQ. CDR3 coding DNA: TGCGCCAGCAGCTTGTACCGGGGTGCGAACAATGAGCAGTTCTTC. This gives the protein CASSLYRGANNEQFF.

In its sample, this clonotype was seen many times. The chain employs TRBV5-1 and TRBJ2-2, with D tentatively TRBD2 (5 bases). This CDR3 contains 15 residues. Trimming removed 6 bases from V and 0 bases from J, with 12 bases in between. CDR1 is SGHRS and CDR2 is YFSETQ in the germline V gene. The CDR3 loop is CASNSGLTNTGELFF. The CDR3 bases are TGCGCCAGCAACTCCGGACTTACGAACACCGGGGAGCTGTTTTTT.

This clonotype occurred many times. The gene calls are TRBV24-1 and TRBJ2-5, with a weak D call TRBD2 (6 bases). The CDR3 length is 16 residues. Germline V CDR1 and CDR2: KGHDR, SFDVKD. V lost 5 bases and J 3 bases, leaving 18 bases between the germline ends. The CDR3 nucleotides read TGTGCCACCAGTGCCCGCGGTAGCGGAACTGAAGAGACCCAGTACTTC. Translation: CATSARGSGTEETQYF.

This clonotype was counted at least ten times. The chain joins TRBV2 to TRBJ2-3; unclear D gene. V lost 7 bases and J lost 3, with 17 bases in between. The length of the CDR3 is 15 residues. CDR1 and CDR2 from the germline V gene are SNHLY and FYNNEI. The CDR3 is CASNLERPLTDTQYF. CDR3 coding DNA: TGTGCCAGCAACTTAGAGCGCCCCTTGACAGATACGCAGTATTTT.

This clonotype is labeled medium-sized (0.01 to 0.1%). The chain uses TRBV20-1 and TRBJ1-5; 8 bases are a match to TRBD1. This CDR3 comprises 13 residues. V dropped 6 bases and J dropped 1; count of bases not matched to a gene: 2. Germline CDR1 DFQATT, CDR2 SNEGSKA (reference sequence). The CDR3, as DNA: TGCAGTGCAGGGACAGGAAGCAATCAGCCCCAGCATTTT. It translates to CSAGTGSNQPQHF.

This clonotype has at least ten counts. DNA for the CDR3: TGTGCCAGCAGTTTACGGGGACGAGGCGGGGGGGCAAATGAGCAGTTCTTC. Protein: CASSLRGRGGGANEQFF. The chain combines TRBV12-3 or TRBV12-4 with TRBJ2-1; 9 bases map to TRBD2. This CDR3 is 17 amino acids long. Trimming at V came to 2 bases and at J to 7 bases, leaving 12 bases not matched to a gene.

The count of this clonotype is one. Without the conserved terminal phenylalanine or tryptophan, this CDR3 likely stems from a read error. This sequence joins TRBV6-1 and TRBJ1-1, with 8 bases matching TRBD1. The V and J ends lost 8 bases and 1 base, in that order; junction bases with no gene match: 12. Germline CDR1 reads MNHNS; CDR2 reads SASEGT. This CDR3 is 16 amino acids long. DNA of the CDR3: TGTGCCAGCCGACCGCCCGGGACAGGAGGGAACACTGAAGCTTTCTAT. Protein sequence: CASRPPGTGGNTEAFY.

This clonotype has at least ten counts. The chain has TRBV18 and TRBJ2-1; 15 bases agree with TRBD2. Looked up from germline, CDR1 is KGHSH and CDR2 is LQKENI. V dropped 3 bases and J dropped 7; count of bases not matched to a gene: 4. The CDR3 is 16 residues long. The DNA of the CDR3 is TGTGCCAGCTCACCCGGACTAGCGGGAGGGCCAAATGAGCAGTTCTTC. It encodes CASSPGLAGGPNEQFF. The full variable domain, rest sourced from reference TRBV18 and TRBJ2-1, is NAGVMQNPRHLVRRRGQEARLRCSPMKGHSHVYWYRQLPEEGLKFMVYLQKENIIDESGMPKERFSAEFPKEGPSILRIQQVVRGDSAAYFCASSPGLAGGPNEQFFGPGTRLTVL.

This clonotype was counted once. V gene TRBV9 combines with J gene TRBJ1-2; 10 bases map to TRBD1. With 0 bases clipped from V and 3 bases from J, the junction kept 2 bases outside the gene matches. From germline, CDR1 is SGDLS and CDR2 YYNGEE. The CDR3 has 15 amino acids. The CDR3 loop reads CASSVGDRGYYGYTF. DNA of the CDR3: TGTGCCAGCAGCGTAGGGGACAGGGGCTACTATGGCTACACCTTC.

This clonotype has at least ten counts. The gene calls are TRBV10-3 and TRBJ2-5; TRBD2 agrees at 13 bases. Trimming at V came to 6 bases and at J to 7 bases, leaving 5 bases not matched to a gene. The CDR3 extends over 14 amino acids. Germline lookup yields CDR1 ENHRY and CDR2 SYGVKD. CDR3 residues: CAIRGTSGEGTQYF. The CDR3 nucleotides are TGTGCCATCAGGGGGACTAGCGGGGAAGGGACCCAGTACTTC.

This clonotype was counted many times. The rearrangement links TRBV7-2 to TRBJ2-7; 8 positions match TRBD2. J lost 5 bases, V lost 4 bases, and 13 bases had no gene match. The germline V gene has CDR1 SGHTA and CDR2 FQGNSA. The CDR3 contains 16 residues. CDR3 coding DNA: TGTGCCAGCAGCTCCGGTCCCGGGGGGGTACCCCACGAGCAGTACTTC. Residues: CASSSGPGGVPHEQYF. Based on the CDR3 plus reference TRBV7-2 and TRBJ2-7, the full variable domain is GAGVSQSPSNKVTEKGKDVELRCDPISGHTALYWYRQSLGQGLEFLIYFQGNSAPDKSGLPSDRFSAERTGGSVSTLTIQRTQQEDSAVYLCASSSGPGGVPHEQYFGPGTRLTVT.

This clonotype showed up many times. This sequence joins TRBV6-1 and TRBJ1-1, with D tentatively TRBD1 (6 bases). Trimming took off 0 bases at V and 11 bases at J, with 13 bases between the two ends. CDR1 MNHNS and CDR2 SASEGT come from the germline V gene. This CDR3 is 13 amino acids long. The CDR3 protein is CASSEARGAVAFF. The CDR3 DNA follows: TGTGCCAGCAGTGAAGCTCGGGGGGCCGTTGCTTTCTTT.

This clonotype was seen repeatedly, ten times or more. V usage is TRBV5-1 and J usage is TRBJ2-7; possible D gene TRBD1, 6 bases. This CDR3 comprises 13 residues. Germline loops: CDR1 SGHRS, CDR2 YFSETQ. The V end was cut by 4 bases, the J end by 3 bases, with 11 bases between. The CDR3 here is CASSPGHLYEQYF. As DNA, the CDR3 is TGCGCCAGCAGCCCGGGACACCTCTACGAGCAGTACTTC.

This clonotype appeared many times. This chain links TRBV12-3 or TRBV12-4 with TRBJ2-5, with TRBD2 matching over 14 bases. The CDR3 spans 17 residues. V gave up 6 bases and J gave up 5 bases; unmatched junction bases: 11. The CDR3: CASRHLGTSGSGETQYF. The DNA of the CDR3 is TGTGCCAGCAGGCACCTCGGGACTAGCGGGAGCGGGGAGACCCAGTACTTC.

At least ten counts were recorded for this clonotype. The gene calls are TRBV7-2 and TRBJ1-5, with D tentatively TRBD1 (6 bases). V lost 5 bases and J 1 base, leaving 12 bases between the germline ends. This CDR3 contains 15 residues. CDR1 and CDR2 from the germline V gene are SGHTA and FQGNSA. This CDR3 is CASSPQQGSNQPQHF. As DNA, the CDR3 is TGTGCCAGCAGCCCGCAGCAGGGGAGCAATCAGCCCCAGCATTTT.

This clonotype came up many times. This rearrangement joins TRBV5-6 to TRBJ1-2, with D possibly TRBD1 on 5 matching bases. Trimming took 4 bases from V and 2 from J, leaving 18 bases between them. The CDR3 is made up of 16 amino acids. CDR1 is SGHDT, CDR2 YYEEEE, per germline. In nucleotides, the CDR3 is TGTGCCAGCAGCCAGTTGGGGGATACTAAGAACTATGGCTACACCTTC. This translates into CASSQLGDTKNYGYTF. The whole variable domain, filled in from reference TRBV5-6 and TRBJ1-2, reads DAGVTQSPTHLIKTRGQQVTLRCSPKSGHDTVSWYQQALGQGPQFIFQYYEEEERQRGNFPDRFSGHQFPNYSSELNVNALLLGDSALYLCASSQLGDTKNYGYTFGSGTRLTVV.

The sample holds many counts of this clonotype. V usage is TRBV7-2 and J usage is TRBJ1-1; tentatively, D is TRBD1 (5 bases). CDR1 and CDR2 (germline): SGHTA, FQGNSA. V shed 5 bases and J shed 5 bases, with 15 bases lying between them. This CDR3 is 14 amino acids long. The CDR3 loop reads CASSPPPRQTEAFF. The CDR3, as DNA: TGTGCCAGCAGCCCCCCACCTAGACAGACTGAAGCTTTCTTT.

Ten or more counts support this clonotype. The CDR3 region is CASRDGRRNNEQFF. The CDR3 DNA follows: TGTGCCAGCCGAGACGGGAGAAGGAACAATGAGCAGTTCTTC. The chain links TRBV6-5 to TRBJ2-1; D may be TRBD2 (6 bases). V dropped 8 bases and J dropped 5 bases, with 16 bases sitting between them. The CDR3 spans 14 residues. CDR1 is MNHEY, CDR2 SVGAGI, per germline.